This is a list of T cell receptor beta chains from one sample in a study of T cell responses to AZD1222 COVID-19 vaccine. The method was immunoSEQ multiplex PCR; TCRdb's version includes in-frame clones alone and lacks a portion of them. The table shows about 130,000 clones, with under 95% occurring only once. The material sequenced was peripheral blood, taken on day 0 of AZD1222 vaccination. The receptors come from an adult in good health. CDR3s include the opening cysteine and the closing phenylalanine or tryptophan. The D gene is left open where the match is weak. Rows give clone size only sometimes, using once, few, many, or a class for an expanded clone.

cdr3_nt: TGTGCCAGCAGCTTAGACAGGGGTAGAAACACCATATATTTT
cdr3_aa: CASSLDRGRNTIYF
j_call: TRBJ1-3
d_call: .
clone_size: .
v_call: TRBV11-3

cdr3_nt: TGTGCCAGCAGCTTAGACAGGACCTATCAGCCCCAGCATTTT
cdr3_aa: CASSLDRTYQPQHF
j_call: TRBJ1-5
d_call: .
clone_size: .
v_call: TRBV7-8

cdr3_nt: TGTGCCAGCAGCCAAGAAGCAGGAGAGAACTATGGCTACACCTTC
cdr3_aa: CASSQEAGENYGYTF
j_call: TRBJ1-2
d_call: .
clone_size: .
v_call: TRBV3-1/TRBV3-2

cdr3_nt: TGTGCCTGGAGTGTGATCGAGAGATACTACGAGCAGTACTTC
cdr3_aa: CAWSVIERYYEQYF
j_call: TRBJ2-7
d_call: .
clone_size: .
v_call: TRBV30

cdr3_nt: TGTGCCACCAGTGGGGGAGCGCGAGGGGACGATACGCAGTATTTT
cdr3_aa: CATSGGARGDDTQYF
j_call: TRBJ2-3
d_call: .
clone_size: .
v_call: TRBV24-1

cdr3_nt: TGTGCCAGCAACCAACATGGACAGCCCCACGAGCAGTACTTC
cdr3_aa: CASNQHGQPHEQYF
j_call: TRBJ2-7
d_call: .
clone_size: .
v_call: TRBV3-1/TRBV3-2

cdr3_nt: TGTGCCAGCTCATTTCGGACAGGGCCTAACTATGGCTACACCTTC
cdr3_aa: CASSFRTGPNYGYTF
j_call: TRBJ1-2
d_call: TRBD1
clone_size: once
v_call: TRBV18

cdr3_nt: TGTGCCAGGACAGAGCTATATGGCTACACCTTC
cdr3_aa: CARTELYGYTF
j_call: TRBJ1-2
d_call: .
clone_size: .
v_call: TRBV6-5

cdr3_nt: TGTGCCAGCAGCTCCCAGTGGCAGGGGATTAATGGGGGCTACACCTTC
cdr3_aa: CASSSQWQGINGGYTF
j_call: TRBJ1-2
d_call: .
clone_size: .
v_call: TRBV7-2

cdr3_nt: TGCGCCAGCAGCCAGGCCCCCGGGACAGGGACTTCACCCCTCCACTTT
cdr3_aa: CASSQAPGTGTSPLHF
j_call: TRBJ1-6
d_call: TRBD1
clone_size: .
v_call: TRBV4-3

cdr3_nt: TGTGCCAGCAGCCACAGGGGGGCAGGGCAGTACTTC
cdr3_aa: CASSHRGAGQYF
j_call: TRBJ2-7
d_call: TRBD1
clone_size: .
v_call: TRBV7-6

cdr3_nt: TGTGCCAGCAGCTTTCTCAGGGGGAACTATGGCTACACCTTC
cdr3_aa: CASSFLRGNYGYTF
j_call: TRBJ1-2
d_call: TRBD1
clone_size: .
v_call: TRBV7-2

cdr3_nt: TGCGCCAGCAGTCCCGGGGGCGACTATGGCTACACCTTC
cdr3_aa: CASSPGGDYGYTF
j_call: TRBJ1-2
d_call: .
clone_size: .
v_call: TRBV10-1

cdr3_nt: TGTGCCAGCAGCGGGTGGGACAGGGTCTCAGATACGCAGTATTTT
cdr3_aa: CASSGWDRVSDTQYF
j_call: TRBJ2-3
d_call: TRBD1
clone_size: .
v_call: TRBV5-6

cdr3_nt: TGCAGCGTGCCGGTGGTGGGGCACCCGGAGACCCAGTACTTC
cdr3_aa: CSVPVVGHPETQYF
j_call: TRBJ2-5
d_call: .
clone_size: .
v_call: TRBV29-1

cdr3_nt: TGCGCCAGCAGCTTGGGGGAGAACACTGAAGCTTTCTTT
cdr3_aa: CASSLGENTEAFF
j_call: TRBJ1-1
d_call: .
clone_size: once
v_call: TRBV5-1

cdr3_nt: TGTGCCAGCAGCTTGGGGGCAGGGTCCCATCAGCCCCAGCATTTT
cdr3_aa: CASSLGAGSHQPQHF
j_call: TRBJ1-5
d_call: .
clone_size: .
v_call: TRBV5-5

cdr3_nt: TGCGCCACCCGGGCGCTAGCGGATATTAGTAGCACAGATACGCAGTATTTT
cdr3_aa: CATRALADISSTDTQYF
j_call: TRBJ2-3
d_call: TRBD2
clone_size: .
v_call: TRBV5-1

cdr3_nt: TGTGCCAGCAGCTTGGTTGGTGGTTTTAATGAGCAGTTCTTC
cdr3_aa: CASSLVGGFNEQFF
j_call: TRBJ2-1
d_call: .
clone_size: once
v_call: TRBV5-4

cdr3_nt: TGTGCCAGCAGCCCTCCGGACCGTAATAATTCACCCCTCCACTTT
cdr3_aa: CASSPPDRNNSPLHF
j_call: TRBJ1-6
d_call: .
clone_size: .
v_call: TRBV7-2

cdr3_nt: TGTGCCAGCAGCCAAGATTGGTGGGGAGAGCAGTTCTTC
cdr3_aa: CASSQDWWGEQFF
j_call: TRBJ2-1
d_call: .
clone_size: .
v_call: TRBV3-1/TRBV3-2

cdr3_nt: TGCGCCAGCAGCCAAGAGGACGGGAGCGAAAAACTGTTTTTT
cdr3_aa: CASSQEDGSEKLFF
j_call: TRBJ1-4
d_call: .
clone_size: .
v_call: TRBV4-3

cdr3_nt: TGTGCCAGCAGCAACCTCTCTGGAAACACCATATATTTT
cdr3_aa: CASSNLSGNTIYF
j_call: TRBJ1-3
d_call: .
clone_size: .
v_call: TRBV12-3/TRBV12-4

cdr3_nt: TGTGCCAGCAGCTCCATGCGGGACAGGGTCACCGGGGAGCTGTTTTTT
cdr3_aa: CASSSMRDRVTGELFF
j_call: TRBJ2-2
d_call: TRBD1
clone_size: .
v_call: TRBV11-2

cdr3_nt: TGTGCCAGCAGTTTCCCACTCGCGCGGGGTCTATTCTCAGATACGCAGTATTTT
cdr3_aa: CASSFPLARGLFSDTQYF
j_call: TRBJ2-3
d_call: .
clone_size: .
v_call: TRBV28

cdr3_nt: TGTGCTAGTGGTTTTGGGATCGGATACGAGCAGTACTTC
cdr3_aa: CASGFGIGYEQYF
j_call: TRBJ2-7
d_call: .
clone_size: .
v_call: TRBV12-5

cdr3_nt: TGTGCCAGTAGTATGGAGGGTTTGCGGACTGAAGCTTTCTTT
cdr3_aa: CASSMEGLRTEAFF
j_call: TRBJ1-1
d_call: .
clone_size: .
v_call: TRBV19

cdr3_nt: TGTGCCAGTAGTATAGGGACGGGGACAGGTACCTACGAGCAGTACTTC
cdr3_aa: CASSIGTGTGTYEQYF
j_call: TRBJ2-7
d_call: TRBD1
clone_size: .
v_call: TRBV19